The text below deals with one TCR beta chain. The target antigen is unknown. The repertoire was sequenced with immunoSEQ multiplex PCR; TCRdb's copy has only in-frame clones and lacks some. Of 95,000 to 150,000 clones listed, roughly 89% are singletons. This sample was taken from a study of cytomegalovirus exposure and HLA in healthy donors. Study-level information: It was reported in a later analysis that the 120 or so validation repertoires used the same platform as the 666 first-cohort repertoires.

Findings and caveats of the study: A list of about 180 TCR beta chains associated with cytomegalovirus was given.

This clonotype was obtained from a young woman in good health and CMV-seronegative. Sequencing was carried out using PBMCs.

Here the CDR3 reads CASSPSGPIVNEQFF. CDR3 coding DNA: TGTGCCAGCAGCCCGAGTGGGCCCATTGTCAATGAGCAGTTCTTC. The V and J genes are TRBV6-5 and TRBJ2-1, with D uncertain. V was trimmed by 6 bases and J by 6 bases, leaving 18 bases between them. Germline-derived CDR1 and CDR2 are MNHEY and SVGAGI. This CDR3 contains 15 residues.